The 4 T cell receptor beta chains listed next were all sequenced from one sample in a study of cytomegalovirus exposure and HLA in healthy donors (dated by TCRdb to the late 2010s). Preparation of the library involved the immunoSEQ multiplex PCR assay. For the multiplex PCR, a mixture combining 60 forward primers for TCR Vbeta segments and 13 reverse primers for TCR Jbeta segments was used. TCRdb retrieved this table from immuneACCESS and kept in-frame rearrangements only. Not all clones are present; in checked studies, unresolved V genes account for under half, and no reason is known for the remainder. The sample table records tens of thousands of clones. The ten largest clones represent 10% to 15% of the sample. Sequenced input: PBMCs. The receptors originated from a woman aged 55 to 70 in good health and CMV-seropositive.

This chain links TRBV5-6 with TRBJ2-7; possible D gene TRBD1, 6 bases. Per the germline V gene, CDR1 is SGHDT and CDR2 is YYEEEE. V gave up 4 bases and J gave up 2 bases, with 19 bases separating them. The CDR3 consists of 16 residues. CDR3 DNA sequence: TGTGCCAGCAGCGGGGTCTTAACAGGGCCCCCCTACGAGCAGTACTTC. Its translation is CASSGVLTGPPYEQYF.

The V and J genes are TRBV4-1 and TRBJ1-1, with a possible D match to TRBD1 (5 bases). V was shortened by 3 bases and J by 6 bases, with 8 bases between the two germline ends. From germline, CDR1 is MGHRA and CDR2 YSYEKL. This CDR3 comprises 12 residues. In nucleotides, the CDR3 is TGCGCCAGCAGCCACAGGGTCTCTGAAGCTTTCTTT. Translated: CASSHRVSEAFF.

The chain couples TRBV4-3 to TRBJ1-6; D is possibly TRBD1 (5 bases). Germline V CDR1 and CDR2: LGHNA, YSLEER. The germline V and J ends were trimmed by 4 bases and 5 bases, with 18 bases remaining between them. The CDR3 sequence is 17 residues long. CDR3 bases: TGCGCCAGCAGCCTTATCTTAGGGGCCCTCGATAATTCACCCCTCCACTTT. This sequence encodes CASSLILGALDNSPLHF.

The chain joins TRBV4-3 to TRBJ2-7; 11 nucleotides align to TRBD2. The CDR3 sequence is 17 residues long. CDR1 LGHNA and CDR2 YSLEER come from the germline V gene. The junction had 12 bases not matched to a gene; V was cut back by 1 base and J by 7 bases. The CDR3 is CASSQVASGGRGSEQYF. The CDR3 DNA sequence: TGCGCCAGCAGCCAAGTAGCTAGCGGGGGGCGAGGGAGTGAGCAGTACTTC.